The 29 T cell receptor beta chains below all came from one sample that was sequenced in a study of blood T cell repertoires in COVID-19. Some clones are missing from TCRdb's copy, which holds only in-frame ones; the method was immunoSEQ multiplex PCR. The repertoire holds about 250,000 clones, with 88% as singletons. Sequencing was carried out using peripheral blood. All receptors derive from a woman aged 40 to 50 who had recovered from COVID-19.

This chain's CDR3 is CASSQDLGLAMMGQFF. DNA for the CDR3: TGCGCCAGCAGCCAAGATTTGGGACTAGCAATGATGGGGCAGTTCTTC. J is TRBJ2-1 and V is TRBV4-3; 9 nucleotides agree with TRBD2. The junction had 12 bases not matched to a gene; V was cut back by 0 bases and J by 12 bases. The CDR3 has 16 amino acids. CDR1 is LGHNA, CDR2 YSLEER, per germline.

The chain carries TRBV5-1 and TRBJ1-2; D is possibly TRBD1 (6 bases). The CDR3 consists of 18 residues. V lost 0 bases, J lost 4 bases, and 22 bases lay in between. In germline, CDR1 is SGHRS, CDR2 YFSETQ. The CDR3 sequence is CASSLAPMGSGTLYGYTF. The CDR3 coding sequence is TGCGCCAGCAGCTTGGCGCCGATGGGGTCCGGGACACTCTATGGCTACACCTTC.

This chain uses TRBV6-5 with TRBJ2-7; 11 nucleotides agree with TRBD2. The V gene end was trimmed by 8 bases and the J gene end by 0 bases; junction bases not matched to a gene: 3. CDR1 MNHEY and CDR2 SVGAGI come from the germline V gene. The CDR3 contains 14 residues. The CDR3 DNA sequence: TGTGCCAGCGGAACTAGCGGGAGCTCCTACGAGCAGTACTTC. This translates into CASGTSGSSYEQYF.

This chain joins TRBV28 and TRBJ2-7; TRBD1 aligns across 9 bases. V shed 6 bases and J 5 bases; nucleotides not matched to a gene: 14. This CDR3 has 16 residues. Germline lookup yields CDR1 MDHEN and CDR2 SYDVKM. DNA of the CDR3: TGTGCCAGCAGGGGTAATCCGGGACAGGGAGGCCACGAGCAGTACTTC. Its protein is CASRGNPGQGGHEQYF.

The V call is TRBV7-9, the J call TRBJ1-5; D is undetermined. The CDR3 covers 14 residues. Germline loops: CDR1 SEHNR, CDR2 FQNEAQ (reference sequence). V lost 5 bases, J lost 3 bases, and 11 bases lay in between. CDR3 bases: TGTGCCAGCAGCCCCGGGAGGGACAATCAGCCCCAGCATTTT. This encodes CASSPGRDNQPQHF.

J is TRBJ1-2 and V is TRBV24-1, with D perhaps TRBD1 (5 bases). CDR1 and CDR2 (germline): KGHDR, SFDVKD. The CDR3 loop spans 13 amino acids. V lost 3 bases and J 6 bases, leaving 10 bases between the germline ends. Here the CDR3 DNA reads TGTGCCACCAGTGATCAGGGCCGGAATGGCTACACCTTC. This codes for CATSDQGRNGYTF.

The V and J genes are TRBV11-3 and TRBJ1-4; D is ambiguous. Per germline, CDR1 SGHNT and CDR2 YENEEA. This CDR3 is 16 amino acids long. Trimming left V 5 bases short and J 0 bases short, with 13 bases between. The CDR3 here is CASSPRPTSTNEKLFF. DNA for the CDR3: TGTGCCAGCAGCCCGAGGCCTACCTCAACTAATGAAAAACTGTTTTTT.

V gene TRBV10-3 combines with J gene TRBJ2-5, with 12 bases fitting TRBD1. The germline gives CDR1 ENHRY, CDR2 SYGVKD. The CDR3 is 17 amino acids. V trimming: 6 bases; J trimming: 5 bases; junction bases outside the gene matches: 13. The CDR3, as DNA: TGTGCCATCAGAGGGACAGGGGGCGCCCTTTCCAGGGAGACCCAGTACTTC. As protein: CAIRGTGGALSRETQYF.

The chain links TRBV29-1 to TRBJ2-5, with D possibly being TRBD1 (5 bases). The V end was cut by 6 bases, the J end by 8 bases, with 16 bases between. This CDR3 is built from 12 residues. The germline V gene has CDR1 SQVTM and CDR2 ANQGSEA. In nucleotides, the CDR3 is TGCAGCGTCCAAAACAGGCGAGAAACCCAGTACTTC. Translation gives CSVQNRRETQYF.

The J gene is TRBJ2-1, the V gene TRBV30, with 8 bases lining up with TRBD2. V gave up 4 bases and J gave up 7 bases; unmatched junction bases: 3. The CDR3 is 12 amino acids. CDR1 is GTSNPN and CDR2 is SVGIG in the germline V gene (reference sequence). The CDR3 region is CAWTSGFNEQFF. CDR3 bases: TGTGCCTGGACTAGCGGGTTTAATGAGCAGTTCTTC.

V is TRBV28 and J is TRBJ1-4; D not certain. V shed 8 bases and J shed 0 bases, with 13 bases lying between them. The CDR3 consists of 15 residues. Looked up from germline, CDR1 is MDHEN and CDR2 is SYDVKM. The CDR3 reads CASHEGTATNEKLFF. CDR3 in DNA: TGTGCCAGCCACGAGGGAACTGCAACTAATGAAAAACTGTTTTTT.

A remark on this clone: A read error may account for a junction end that differs from germline. The rearrangement uses TRBV18 and TRBJ1-2; 10 bases align to TRBD1. Germline CDR1 is KGHSH and CDR2 is LQKENI. This CDR3 contains 13 residues. The CDR3 bases are TGTGCCAGCTCACCACTGGGACAGGGGTGGATTGATTTC. Its translation is CASSPLGQGWIDF.

The chain uses TRBV3-1 (or the pseudogene TRBV3-2) and TRBJ2-3, with 11 bases identical to TRBD2. The germline CDR1 and CDR2 sequences are LGHDT and YNNKEL (reference sequence). The CDR3 sequence is 18 residues long. J lost 1 base, V lost 0 bases, and 6 bases had no gene match. CDR3: CASSQDLSGGAGTDTQYF. CDR3 nucleotide sequence: TGTGCCAGCAGCCAAGATCTTAGCGGGGGGGCTGGCACAGATACGCAGTATTTT.

This sequence joins TRBV11-3 and TRBJ1-2; D might be TRBD1 (6 bases). V shed 5 bases and J shed 5 bases, with 12 bases lying between them. Germline lookup yields CDR1 SGHNT and CDR2 YENEEA. The CDR3 has 13 amino acids. The CDR3 region has the DNA TGTGCCAGCAGCAAACAGGGTGTATATGGCTACACCTTC. The encoded protein is CASSKQGVYGYTF.

This rearrangement joins TRBV5-6 to TRBJ2-1; 9 bases match TRBD2. The CDR3 is made up of 16 amino acids. The J segment lost 3 bases and the V segment lost 0 bases, leaving 4 bases of the junction unmatched. Germline V gene lookup returns CDR1 SGHDT and CDR2 YYEEEE. The CDR3 DNA follows: TGTGCCAGCAGCTTGGAATCGCGGGGGGGCTACAATGAGCAGTTCTTC. The encoded protein is CASSLESRGGYNEQFF.

The DNA for the CDR3 is TGTGCCAGCAGCTTGGGACTAGCGGGAAAGTACGAGCAGTACTTC. Translation: CASSLGLAGKYEQYF. The rearrangement joins TRBV7-8 to TRBJ2-7; 13 bases map to TRBD2. Germline CDR1 reads SGHVS; CDR2 reads FQNEAQ. The CDR3 contains 15 residues. J gave up 4 bases and V 3 bases, and 3 bases lay outside the gene matches.

This chain uses TRBV28 with TRBJ2-4, with a tentative D call TRBD2 (6 bases). CDR1 and CDR2 from the germline V gene are MDHEN and SYDVKM. CDR3 length: 14 residues. The ends were cut back, 7 bases at V and 3 bases at J, with 13 bases in the middle. CDR3 bases: TGTGCCAGCAACCCCGCCGGGGGCAAAAACATTCAGTACTTC. It is translated as CASNPAGGKNIQYF.

This clone was observed once. The J gene is TRBJ2-7, the V gene TRBV6-5; possible D gene TRBD1, 6 bases. The V and J ends lost 2 bases and 9 bases respectively, with 23 bases between them. In germline, CDR1 is MNHEY, CDR2 SVGAGI. This CDR3 spans 16 amino acids. The chain's CDR3 is CASSYEGTHDRNRQYF. DNA for the CDR3: TGTGCCAGCAGTTACGAAGGGACACACGACCGAAATCGGCAGTACTTC.

This chain uses TRBV18 with TRBJ1-1, with a possible D match to TRBD1 (6 bases). CDR3 length equals 16 residues. The V end lost 1 base, the J end lost 3 bases, and 15 bases lay between the germline ends. Germline-derived CDR1 and CDR2 are KGHSH and LQKENI. CDR3 residues: CASSPQPGAVYTEAFF. The CDR3 DNA follows: TGTGCCAGCTCACCACAGCCAGGGGCGGTTTACACTGAAGCTTTCTTT.

The chain recombines TRBV3-1 (or the pseudogene TRBV3-2) with TRBJ2-1; 10 bases are a match to TRBD2. J lost 0 bases, V lost 2 bases, and 4 bases had no gene match. CDR3 size: 17 residues. Looked up from germline, CDR1 is LGHDT and CDR2 is YNNKEL (reference sequence). This CDR3 is CASSQKRLAGSYNEQFF. The CDR3 region has the DNA TGTGCCAGCAGCCAAAAACGACTAGCGGGCTCCTACAATGAGCAGTTCTTC.

The chain is built from TRBV4-1 and TRBJ2-3; 7 positions agree with TRBD1. The germline V gene encodes CDR1 MGHRA and CDR2 YSYEKL. The CDR3 has 18 amino acids. Unmatched junction bases numbered 9, after V lost 0 bases and J lost 0 bases. The CDR3 is CASSQEEGAVPSTDTQYF. The CDR3 coding sequence is TGCGCCAGCAGCCAAGAAGAGGGGGCCGTACCTAGCACAGATACGCAGTATTTT.

The chain employs TRBV9 and TRBJ2-2; 14 positions agree with TRBD2. The CDR3 is 17 residues long. Germline V gives CDR1 SGDLS, CDR2 YYNGEE. J lost 4 bases, V lost 4 bases, and 6 bases had no gene match. CDR3 sequence reads: CASSNRTSGRPTGELFF. The CDR3 DNA follows: TGTGCCAGCAGCAACCGGACTAGCGGGAGGCCCACCGGGGAGCTGTTTTTT.

The chain recombines TRBV6-1 with TRBJ2-7; D is undetermined. The germline gives CDR1 MNHNS, CDR2 SASEGT. The CDR3 is 13 amino acids. Trimming left V 3 bases short and J 3 bases short, with 9 bases between. The CDR3 nucleotides are TGTGCCAGCAGTGAGCAGAATTTCTACGAGCAGTACTTC. It yields the protein CASSEQNFYEQYF.

The chain couples TRBV2 to TRBJ2-7; weak D call: TRBD1 (6 bases). V was clipped by 7 bases and J by 2 bases, with 12 bases between them. From germline, CDR1 is SNHLY and CDR2 FYNNEI. The CDR3 runs 13 residues. The CDR3 DNA reads TGTGCCAGCAACAGGGCACCGACCTACGAGCAGTACTTC. Translating gives CASNRAPTYEQYF.

The chain joins TRBV6-5 to TRBJ1-1; the match to TRBD1 covers 7 bases. The CDR3 contains 14 residues. V shed 6 bases and J 0 bases; nucleotides not matched to a gene: 4. CDR1 is MNHEY and CDR2 is SVGAGI in the germline V gene. The CDR3 DNA reads TGTGCCAGCAGACGGACAGGAATGAACACTGAAGCTTTCTTT. This codes for CASRRTGMNTEAFF.

With respect to this clone: The junction departs from the called germline gene at one end, perhaps through a read error. The chain couples TRBV6-5 to TRBJ1-6, with a tentative D call TRBD1 (6 bases). The CDR3 sequence is 15 residues long. CDR1 MNHEY and CDR2 SVGAGI come from the germline V gene. The CDR3 sequence is CASSDSSGTWSPLHF. DNA for the CDR3: TGTGCCAGCAGTGACTCATCCGGGACATGGTCACCCCTCCACTTT.

The chain combines TRBV30 with TRBJ1-5, with TRBD1 matching over 8 bases. The trim removed 2 bases at V and 6 bases at J, leaving 6 bases unmatched. This CDR3 is 14 amino acids long. Germline CDR1 reads GTSNPN; CDR2 reads SVGIG (reference sequence). The CDR3 bases are TGTGCCTGGAGTTTGGGACAGGAGGGTCAGCCCCAGCATTTT. It is translated as CAWSLGQEGQPQHF. Supplemented by reference TRBV30 and TRBJ1-5, the full variable domain reads SQTIHQWPATLVQPVGSPLSLECTVEGTSNPNLYWYRQAAGRGLQLLFYSVGIGQISSEVPQNLSASRPQDRQFILSSKKLLLSDSGFYLCAWSLGQEGQPQHFGDGTRLSIL.

The rearrangement joins TRBV14 to TRBJ2-1; 11 nucleotides match TRBD2. Germline lookup yields CDR1 SGHDN and CDR2 FVKESK. The J segment lost 0 bases and the V segment lost 2 bases, leaving 9 bases of the junction unmatched. The CDR3 spans 19 residues. The CDR3 loop is CASSQLAGGYPSSYNEQFF. Written as DNA, the CDR3 is TGTGCCAGCAGCCAACTAGCGGGGGGCTACCCAAGCTCCTACAATGAGCAGTTCTTC.

This sequence joins TRBV9 and TRBJ2-5, with 9 bases matching TRBD2. V gave up 0 bases and J gave up 4 bases; unmatched junction bases: 10. The CDR3 runs 17 residues. Germline CDR1 SGDLS, CDR2 YYNGEE. Here the CDR3 reads CASSVEGLAGVGETQYF. CDR3 DNA: TGTGCCAGCAGCGTAGAGGGATTAGCGGGGGTGGGAGAGACCCAGTACTTC. Combining the CDR3 with reference TRBV9 and TRBJ2-5 gives the whole variable domain DSGVTQTPKHLITATGQRVTLRCSPRSGDLSVYWYQQSLDQGLQFLIQYYNGEERAKGNILERFSAQQFPDLHSELNLSSLELGDSALYFCASSVEGLAGVGETQYFGPGTRLLVL.